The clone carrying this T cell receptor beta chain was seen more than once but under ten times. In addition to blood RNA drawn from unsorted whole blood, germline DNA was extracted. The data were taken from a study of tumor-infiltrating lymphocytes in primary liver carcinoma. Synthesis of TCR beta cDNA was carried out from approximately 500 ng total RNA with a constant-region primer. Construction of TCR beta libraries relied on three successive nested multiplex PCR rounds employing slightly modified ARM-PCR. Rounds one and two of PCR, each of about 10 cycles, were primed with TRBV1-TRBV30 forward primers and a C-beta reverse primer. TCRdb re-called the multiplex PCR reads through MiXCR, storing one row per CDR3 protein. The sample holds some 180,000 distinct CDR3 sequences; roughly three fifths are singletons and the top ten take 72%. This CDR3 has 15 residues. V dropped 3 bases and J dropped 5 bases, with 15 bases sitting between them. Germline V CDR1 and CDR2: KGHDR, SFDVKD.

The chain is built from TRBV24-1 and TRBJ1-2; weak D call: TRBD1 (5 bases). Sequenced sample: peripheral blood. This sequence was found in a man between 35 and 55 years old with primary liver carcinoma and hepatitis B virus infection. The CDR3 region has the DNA TGTGCCACCAGTGATCTGAATGAGGACATTTATGGCTACACCTTC. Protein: CATSDLNEDIYGYTF.